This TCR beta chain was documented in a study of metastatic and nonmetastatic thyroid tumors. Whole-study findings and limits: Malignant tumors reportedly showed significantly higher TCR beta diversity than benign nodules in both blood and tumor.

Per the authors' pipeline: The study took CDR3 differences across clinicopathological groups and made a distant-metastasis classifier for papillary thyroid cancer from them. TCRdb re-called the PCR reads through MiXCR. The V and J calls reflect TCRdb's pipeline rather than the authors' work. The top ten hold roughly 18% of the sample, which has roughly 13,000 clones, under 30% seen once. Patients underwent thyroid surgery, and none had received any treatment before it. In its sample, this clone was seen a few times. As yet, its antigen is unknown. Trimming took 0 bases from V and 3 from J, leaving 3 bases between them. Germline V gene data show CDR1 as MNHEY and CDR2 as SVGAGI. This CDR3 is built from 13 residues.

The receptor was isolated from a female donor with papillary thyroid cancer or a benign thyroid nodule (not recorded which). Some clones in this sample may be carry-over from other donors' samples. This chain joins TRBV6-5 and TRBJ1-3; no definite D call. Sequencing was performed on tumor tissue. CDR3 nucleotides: TGTGCCAGCAGTTACTCGCGTGGAAACACCATATATTTT. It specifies CASSYSRGNTIYF.